The next 26 T cell receptor beta chains were all read from a single sample in a study of shared clonotypes between healthy human individuals. In the naive CD8 group, cells lacked CD45RO and were positively selected for CCR7, so terminally differentiated effector memory CD45RA+ cells were left out. The protocol was immunoSEQ multiplex PCR, while the TCRdb copy is restricted to in-frame clones and leaves out a portion. The sample records about 2.1 million clones, around 93% being singletons. The specimen sequenced was naive CD8+ T cells from PBMCs. Receptor source: a man between 18 and 29 years old in good health. Some clones in this sample may be carry-over from other donors' samples.

V gene TRBV6-1 combines with J gene TRBJ1-1, with TRBD1 matching 7 bases. V was clipped by 3 bases and J by 0 bases; unmatched bases: 4. Germline assignment: CDR1 MNHNS and CDR2 SASEGT. This CDR3 spans 15 amino acids. For the CDR3, the DNA is TGTGCCAGCAGTGAGACAGGGTGGTTGAACACTGAAGCTTTCTTT. It codes for CASSETGWLNTEAFF.

This chain joins TRBV6-1 and TRBJ2-7; weak D call: TRBD1 (8 bases). CDR1 and CDR2 from the germline V gene are MNHNS and SASEGT. The V gene lost 3 bases and the J gene lost 2 bases, with 14 bases spanning the gap. This CDR3 is built from 15 residues. The CDR3 sequence is CASSEIQGGPYEQYF. In DNA form, the CDR3 reads TGTGCCAGCAGTGAGATACAGGGGGGGCCCTACGAGCAGTACTTC.

As to this clone: The same CDR3 can be traced to other DNA sequences in this sample. The gene calls are TRBV27 and TRBJ1-5; D not resolved. Germline CDR1 is MNHEY and CDR2 is SMNVEV (reference sequence). This CDR3 region has 13 residues. With 8 bases removed from V and 0 bases from J, the gap between germline ends came to 8 bases. This CDR3 is CASGLYSNQPQHF. The CDR3 DNA sequence: TGTGCCAGCGGCTTATATAGCAATCAGCCCCAGCATTTT.

V gene TRBV4-1 combines with J gene TRBJ2-1; maybe TRBD2 (5 bases). V lost 0 bases, J lost 0 bases, and 12 bases lay in between. The CDR3 is 17 residues long. Per the germline V gene, CDR1 is MGHRA and CDR2 is YSYEKL. The CDR3 DNA is TGCGCCAGCAGCCAAGACCGGGGTCGGGGCTCCTACAATGAGCAGTTCTTC. It codes for CASSQDRGRGSYNEQFF.

The chain employs TRBV7-2 and TRBJ2-3; D unclear. Germline lookup yields CDR1 SGHTA and CDR2 FQGNSA. V was trimmed by 4 bases and J by 1 base, leaving 12 bases between them. The CDR3 consists of 15 residues. Here the CDR3 DNA reads TGTGCCAGCAGCTACGCCATTCAGGGCACAGATACGCAGTATTTT. It encodes CASSYAIQGTDTQYF. Based on the CDR3 plus reference TRBV7-2 and TRBJ2-3, the full variable domain is GAGVSQSPSNKVTEKGKDVELRCDPISGHTALYWYRQSLGQGLEFLIYFQGNSAPDKSGLPSDRFSAERTGGSVSTLTIQRTQQEDSAVYLCASSYAIQGTDTQYFGPGTRLTVL.

The chain links TRBV10-3 to TRBJ1-2; 11 nucleotides line up with TRBD1. The V and J ends lost 6 bases and 6 bases, in that order; junction bases with no gene match: 6. The CDR3 is 14 amino acids. CDR1 is ENHRY and CDR2 is SYGVKD in the germline V gene. The CDR3 protein is CAIREGDRGNGYTF. The CDR3 bases are TGTGCCATCAGGGAGGGGGACAGGGGGAATGGCTACACCTTC.

The chain recombines TRBV28 with TRBJ1-1; D is unclear. The V end was cut by 1 base, the J end by 10 bases, with 13 bases between. Per germline, CDR1 MDHEN and CDR2 SYDVKM. CDR3 length: 13 amino acids. DNA of the CDR3: TGTGCCAGCAGTTTATCTGCGTCCGGAAGAGCTTTCTTT. It codes for CASSLSASGRAFF.

DNA of the CDR3: TGTGCCAGCAGTCCTACGGCCCGGGGGGACATTCAGTACTTC. Protein product: CASSPTARGDIQYF. The genes are TRBV27 and TRBJ2-4; TRBD2 agrees at 7 bases. The CDR3 covers 14 residues. Trimming at V came to 5 bases and at J to 8 bases, leaving 9 bases not matched to a gene. From germline, CDR1 is MNHEY and CDR2 SMNVEV (reference sequence).

This sequence joins TRBV28 and TRBJ2-5; D might be TRBD2 (6 bases). This CDR3 has 16 amino acids. Per the germline V gene, CDR1 is MDHEN and CDR2 is SYDVKM. The V and J ends lost 4 bases and 5 bases respectively, with 20 bases between them. CDR3: CASSSTGTHEGETQYF. The CDR3 nucleotides read TGTGCCAGCAGTTCTACCGGGACTCACGAGGGGGAGACCCAGTACTTC.

V and J are TRBV7-7 and TRBJ2-7, with 10 bases identical to TRBD1. The germline CDR1 and CDR2 sequences are SSHAT and FNYEAQ (reference sequence). The CDR3 covers 14 residues. The V segment lost 5 bases and the J segment 6 bases; nucleotides outside the gene matches: 7. The CDR3 loop is CASSPDRGSVEQYF. CDR3 nucleotide sequence: TGTGCCAGCAGCCCGGACAGGGGGTCGGTCGAGCAGTACTTC.

In regard to this clone: The sample contains more than one DNA sequence encoding this CDR3. The chain is built from TRBV19 and TRBJ2-1; 7 bases are a match to TRBD2. The CDR3 extends over 15 amino acids. CDR1 and CDR2 (germline): LNHDA, SQIVND (reference sequence). The V gene end was trimmed by 4 bases and the J gene end by 0 bases; junction bases not matched to a gene: 3. CDR3 loop: CASSTSGSSYNEQFF. DNA of the CDR3: TGTGCCAGTAGTACTAGCGGCAGCTCCTACAATGAGCAGTTCTTC.

The rearrangement links TRBV29-1 to TRBJ1-1; D is unclear. The CDR3 contains 13 residues. From germline, CDR1 is SQVTM and CDR2 ANQGSEA. V lost 2 bases to trimming and J lost 3 bases, with 10 bases between them. Here the CDR3 DNA reads TGCAGCGTTGAATTGCGAGGGCACACTGAAGCTTTCTTT. Encoded protein: CSVELRGHTEAFF.

Note on this clone: Other nucleotide sequences in the sample specify the same CDR3. The chain carries TRBV27 and TRBJ2-7, with 8 bases identical to TRBD2. CDR3 length: 16 amino acids. V lost 6 bases, J lost 1 base, and 11 bases stayed unmatched. Germline V gene lookup returns CDR1 MNHEY and CDR2 SMNVEV (reference sequence). The CDR3 protein is CASSLRAGGSSYEQYF. DNA for the CDR3: TGTGCCAGCAGCCTACGGGCGGGGGGCAGTTCCTACGAGCAGTACTTC.

V gene TRBV7-9 combines with J gene TRBJ2-2; 11 nucleotides line up with TRBD2. Germline V CDR1 and CDR2: SEHNR, FQNEAQ (reference sequence). The V and J ends lost 5 bases and 1 base, in that order; junction bases with no gene match: 6. This CDR3 has 17 residues. The CDR3 coding sequence is TGTGCCAGCAGCCCCTATGGGACTAGCGGGAACACCGGGGAGCTGTTTTTT. Protein product: CASSPYGTSGNTGELFF.

As for this clone: The same CDR3 is also encoded by other DNA sequences in this sample. This sequence joins TRBV7-9 and TRBJ1-2; the D gene is possibly TRBD1 (6 bases). CDR3 length: 15 amino acids. Trimming stripped 1 base from V and 2 bases from J, with 11 bases between. Germline values: CDR1 SEHNR, CDR2 FQNEAQ (reference sequence). The CDR3 protein is CASSLGVGGNYGYTF. The CDR3, as DNA: TGTGCCAGCAGCTTAGGAGTAGGGGGGAACTATGGCTACACCTTC. Variable domain in full (rest from reference TRBV7-9 and TRBJ1-2): DTGVSQNPRHKITKRGQNVTFRCDPISEHNRLYWYRQTLGQGPEFLTYFQNEAQLEKSRLLSDRFSAERPKGSFSTLEIQRTEQGDSAMYLCASSLGVGGNYGYTFGSGTRLTVV.

The chain couples TRBV7-9 to TRBJ1-4, with D possibly being TRBD1 (5 bases). CDR1 SEHNR and CDR2 FQNEAQ come from the germline V gene (reference sequence). V gave up 4 bases and J gave up 5 bases, with 14 bases separating them. This CDR3 region has 15 residues. The CDR3 loop is CASSSGRDPNEKLFF. The DNA of the CDR3 is TGTGCCAGCAGCTCGGGCCGGGACCCCAATGAAAAACTGTTTTTT.

This chain joins TRBV10-3 and TRBJ2-7; D tentatively fits TRBD1 or TRBD2 (5 bases each). Germline loops: CDR1 ENHRY, CDR2 SYGVKD. The CDR3 covers 15 residues. V dropped 3 bases and J dropped 6 bases, with 18 bases sitting between them. The CDR3 loop reads CAISEGARGMSEQYF. The CDR3 DNA reads as TGTGCCATCAGTGAAGGGGCGCGAGGGATGAGCGAGCAGTACTTC.

The CDR3 bases are TGTGCCAGCAGTGCCCGGGACGGGGGATCGGGGGAGCTGTTTTTT. Its translation is CASSARDGGSGELFF. This rearrangement joins TRBV6-5 to TRBJ2-2; a weak D match, TRBD2 (6 bases). Trimming stripped 5 bases from V and 8 bases from J, with 18 bases between. Germline CDR1 MNHEY, CDR2 SVGAGI. This CDR3 spans 15 amino acids.

Here the CDR3 reads CASSLRTVSYEQYF. The CDR3 bases are TGTGCCAGCAGCTTAAGGACAGTGTCCTACGAGCAGTACTTC. This chain connects TRBV5-6 to TRBJ2-5; D is perhaps TRBD1 (6 bases). The J call may be mistaken, given a closer DNA end match to TRBJ2-7. The CDR3 contains 14 residues. In germline, CDR1 is SGHDT, CDR2 YYEEEE.

This chain connects TRBV11-2 to TRBJ2-7; D is undetermined. Germline loops: CDR1 SGHAT, CDR2 FQNNGV. The V and J ends lost 2 bases and 7 bases respectively, with 12 bases between them. The CDR3 totals 13 residues. CDR3 DNA sequence: TGTGCCAGCAGCTTACCCGGACGTGGGGAGCAGTACTTC. Translation gives CASSLPGRGEQYF.

The rearrangement joins TRBV28 to TRBJ2-7; 11 bases map to TRBD2. Germline V gene lookup returns CDR1 MDHEN and CDR2 SYDVKM. CDR3 size: 17 residues. J was trimmed by 3 bases and V by 5 bases; bases with no gene match: 12. CDR3 in amino acids: CASSPGVAGGASYEQYF. CDR3 coding DNA: TGTGCCAGCAGTCCCGGGGTAGCGGGAGGGGCAAGCTACGAGCAGTACTTC.

The chain has TRBV5-4 and TRBJ2-7; a weak D match, TRBD2 (5 bases). CDR1 is SGHNT and CDR2 is YYREEE in the germline V gene (reference sequence). The CDR3 covers 14 residues. V was pared by 0 bases and J by 6 bases, with 13 bases between. This chain's CDR3 is CASSLAGLDFEQYF. The CDR3 coding sequence is TGTGCCAGCAGCTTGGCCGGACTGGATTTCGAGCAGTACTTC.

The chain employs TRBV5-1 and TRBJ1-2; a possible D gene is TRBD1 (6 bases). The CDR3 is 16 amino acids. Germline V gene data show CDR1 as SGHRS and CDR2 as YFSETQ. V shed 0 bases and J shed 8 bases, with 20 bases lying between them. CDR3 loop: CASSLGPFGQSSGYTF. The CDR3 bases are TGCGCCAGCAGCTTGGGGCCATTCGGACAGTCATCGGGCTACACCTTC. Based on the CDR3 plus reference TRBV5-1 and TRBJ1-2, the full variable domain is KAGVTQTPRYLIKTRGQQVTLSCSPISGHRSVSWYQQTPGQGLQFLFEYFSETQRNKGNFPGRFSGRQFSNSRSEMNVSTLELGDSALYLCASSLGPFGQSSGYTFGSGTRLTVV.

As for this clone: The identical CDR3 is also encoded by other nucleotide sequences in the sample. The CDR3 DNA reads TGCGCCAGCAGCCAAGTGTGGACGGCTCAAGAGACCCAGTACTTC. It translates to CASSQVWTAQETQYF. J is TRBJ2-5 and V is TRBV4-3, with D hard to call. With 1 base removed from V and 2 bases from J, the gap between germline ends came to 11 bases. The CDR3 is 15 residues long. The V gene's germline CDR1 is LGHNA and CDR2 YSLEER.

The chain has TRBV29-1 and TRBJ2-7; no clear D gene. Germline loops: CDR1 SQVTM, CDR2 ANQGSEA. The CDR3 spans 11 residues. V was clipped by 2 bases and J by 1 base, with 3 bases between them. The CDR3: CSVEWSYEQYF. CDR3 DNA sequence: TGCAGCGTTGAATGGTCCTACGAGCAGTACTTC.

This chain links TRBV2 with TRBJ2-3; no firm D call. Trimming shortened V by 6 bases and J by 2 bases, and 12 bases separated the two germline ends. CDR1 SNHLY and CDR2 FYNNEI come from the germline V gene. CDR3 length equals 14 residues. The CDR3 sequence is CASSQGPFTDTQYF. The CDR3 bases are TGTGCCAGCAGCCAAGGACCATTCACAGATACGCAGTATTTT.